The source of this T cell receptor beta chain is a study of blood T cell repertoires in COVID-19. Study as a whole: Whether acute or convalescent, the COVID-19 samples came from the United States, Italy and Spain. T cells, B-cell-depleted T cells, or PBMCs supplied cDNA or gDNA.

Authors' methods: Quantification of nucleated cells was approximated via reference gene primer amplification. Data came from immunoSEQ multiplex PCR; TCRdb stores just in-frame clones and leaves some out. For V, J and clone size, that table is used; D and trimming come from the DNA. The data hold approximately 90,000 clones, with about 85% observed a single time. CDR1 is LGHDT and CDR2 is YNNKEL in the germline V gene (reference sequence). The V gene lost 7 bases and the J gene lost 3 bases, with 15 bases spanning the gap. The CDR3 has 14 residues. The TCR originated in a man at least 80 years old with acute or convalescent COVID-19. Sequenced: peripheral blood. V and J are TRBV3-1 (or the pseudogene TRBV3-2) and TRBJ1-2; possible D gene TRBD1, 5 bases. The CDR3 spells CASTRGESHYGYTF. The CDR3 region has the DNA TGTGCCAGCACTCGGGGGGAGAGTCACTATGGCTACACCTTC.